This T cell receptor beta chain was recorded in a study of post-analysis software for immune sequencing data. Regarding the study as a whole: Multiple sclerosis was associated with a significant reduction in normalized Chao1 diversity relative to controls. Patients showed TRBV5-6, TRBV5-1 and TRBV20-1 among five TRBV segments more frequent than in controls.

The CDR3 runs 13 residues. CDR1 is SGHRS, CDR2 YFSETQ, per germline. The ends lost 6 bases at V and 3 bases at J; junction bases unmatched: 5. Unique-molecular-identifier-tagged TCR beta cDNA libraries were used. TCRdb fed the PCR reads into MiXCR, producing one record per CDR3 protein. The sample includes hundreds of thousands of distinct CDR3 sequences, 30% of them seen just once. As regards this clonotype: As yet, its antigen is unknown.

This sequence originates from a girl aged 5-17 years with multiple sclerosis. The gene calls are TRBV5-1 and TRBJ1-2; 7 bases agree with TRBD1. The sequenced material came from blood. The CDR3: CASNSGTDYGYTF. The CDR3 bases are TGCGCCAGCAACTCCGGGACAGACTATGGCTACACCTTC.